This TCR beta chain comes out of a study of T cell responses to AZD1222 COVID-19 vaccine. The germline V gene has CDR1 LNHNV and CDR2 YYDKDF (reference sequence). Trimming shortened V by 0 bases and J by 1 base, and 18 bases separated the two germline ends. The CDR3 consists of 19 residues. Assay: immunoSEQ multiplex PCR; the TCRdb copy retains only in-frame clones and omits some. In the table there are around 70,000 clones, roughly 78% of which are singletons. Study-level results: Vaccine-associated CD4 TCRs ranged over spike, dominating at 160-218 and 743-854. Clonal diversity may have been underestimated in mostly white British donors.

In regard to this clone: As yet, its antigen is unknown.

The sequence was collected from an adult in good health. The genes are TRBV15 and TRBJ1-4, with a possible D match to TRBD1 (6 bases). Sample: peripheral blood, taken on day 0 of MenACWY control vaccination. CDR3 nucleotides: TGTGCCACCAGCAGAGATCGCCCGGGACATTCTAGAACTAATGAAAAACTGTTTTTT. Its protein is CATSRDRPGHSRTNEKLFF.